These T cell receptor beta chains were read from a single sample in a study of T-cell reconstitution after alpha-beta-depleted transplantation in children. TCRdb re-called the PCR reads through MiXCR, storing one row per CDR3 protein. The sample records a few hundred thousand distinct CDR3 sequences, over 10% being singletons. The source material was PBMCs, mostly from graft donor cells, sampled 360 days after TCRalphabeta/CD19-depleted stem cell transplant. The receptor source for this set is a male patient aged 10 to 17 who had a stem cell transplant for acute myeloid leukemia, so the T cells may come from the graft donor. The CDR3 runs from the conserved cysteine through the conserved F or W. A D gene is named only where the DNA matches it firmly. The listing skips clone size in some rows; elsewhere it reads once, few, many or a size class.

V gene	CDR3 length	J gene	D gene	clone size	CDR3 DNA	CDR3 protein
TRBV30	10	TRBJ1-1	NA	NA	TGTGCCTGGACGAGGGCTGAAGCTTTCTTT	CAWTRAEAFF
TRBV19	14	TRBJ2-7	TRBD2	NA	TGTGCCAGTAGAGGACTAGCGGGGACCTACGAGCAGTACTTC	CASRGLAGTYEQYF
TRBV5-1	17	TRBJ1-1	NA	NA	TGCGCCAGCAGCCCTCGGGGCAGTGGAACCCTGAACACTGAAGCTTTCTTT	CASSPRGSGTLNTEAFF
TRBV5-6	12	TRBJ2-1	NA	NA	TGTGCCAGCAGCCCGGGACAAGCTAAGCAGTTCTTC	CASSPGQAKQFF
TRBV7-2	13	TRBJ2-3	NA	many	TGTGCCAGCAGCTTACGGGCCGCGGATACGCAGTATTTT	CASSLRAADTQYF
TRBV18	16	TRBJ2-3	NA	few	TGTGCCAGCTCACCCATTGGGAGCGGTGGGACAGATACGCAGTATTTT	CASSPIGSGGTDTQYF
TRBV6-2/TRBV6-3	14	TRBJ2-7	TRBD1	many	TGTGCCAGCAGTCACGGGACAGGCGGTTATGTGGGGTACTTC	CASSHGTGGYVGYF
TRBV6-1	11	TRBJ1-2	NA	few	TGTGCCAGCAGTGAATTCACGGGCTACACCTTC	CASSEFTGYTF
TRBV7-3	14	TRBJ2-7	NA	NA	TGTGCCAGCAGCCCCGTCGAGAGCTCCTACGAGCAGTACTTC	CASSPVESSYEQYF
TRBV25-1	15	TRBJ2-7	NA	NA	TGTGCCAGCAGTGGGGGGCCGGGGACGGCCTACGAGCAGTACTTC	CASSGGPGTAYEQYF
TRBV28	13	TRBJ1-1	NA	NA	TGTGCCTACAAGGGGGGCTTTGGCACTGAAGCTTTCTTT	CAYKGGFGTEAFF
TRBV28	12	TRBJ2-3	NA	NA	TGTGCCAGTCAACGGGGCACAGATACGCAGTATTTT	CASQRGTDTQYF
TRBV21-1	11	TRBJ1-5	NA	NA	TGTGCAGGGGGATACGATCAGCCCCAGCATTTT	CAGGYDQPQHF
TRBV5-6	16	TRBJ2-6	TRBD1	NA	TGTGCCAGCAGTTTCAGGGGGCTAACTGGGGCCAACGTCCTGACTTTC	CASSFRGLTGANVLTF
TRBV15	17	TRBJ2-4	NA	NA	TGTGCCACCAGCAGAGTTGGGGGACCTTTAGCCAAAAACATTCAGTACTTC	CATSRVGGPLAKNIQYF
TRBV7-2	14	TRBJ2-7	NA	few	TGTGCCAGCAGCTTAGCCTTGAACTCCTACGAGCAGTACTTC	CASSLALNSYEQYF
TRBV29-1	13	TRBJ2-7	NA	NA	TGCAGCGTCGTCGGGAACGCCATCTACGAGCAGTACTTC	CSVVGNAIYEQYF
TRBV5-1	16	TRBJ2-1	TRBD2	NA	TGCGCCAGCGCTACGTCGGCGGGAGGGCCCTACAATGAGCAGTTCTTC	CASATSAGGPYNEQFF
TRBV7-2	14	TRBJ1-6	NA	NA	TGTGCCAGCAGCCCAGGTCCTTACAAAGGGCCCCTCCACTTT	CASSPGPYKGPLHF
TRBV5-6	14	TRBJ2-7	NA	many	TGTGCCAGCAGCTTGGCGGGCAGGGTCCACGAGCAGTACTTC	CASSLAGRVHEQYF
TRBV7-2	16	TRBJ2-5	TRBD2	NA	TGTGCCAGCAACCGCTGGACTAGCGGGAGACAAGAGACCCAGTACTTC	CASNRWTSGRQETQYF
TRBV12-3/TRBV12-4	13	TRBJ2-7	NA	NA	TGTGCCAGCAGCACCGGTCTGAACTACGAGCAGTACTTC	CASSTGLNYEQYF
TRBV7-9	11	TRBJ2-7	NA	many	TGTGCCAGCAGCGAGAGGGACGAGCAGTACTTC	CASSERDEQYF
TRBV29-1	13	TRBJ1-3	NA	NA	TGCAGCGTTGTACAGGGCTCTGGAAACACCATATATTTT	CSVVQGSGNTIYF
TRBV28	15	TRBJ1-5	NA	NA	TGTGCCAGCAGTCCCAAGGGGCCTAGCAATCAGCCCCAGCATTTT	CASSPKGPSNQPQHF
TRBV29-1	13	TRBJ2-7	TRBD1	many	TGCAGCGTTGGGACAGGGGGTAGATACGAGCAGTACTTC	CSVGTGGRYEQYF
TRBV3-1	14	TRBJ1-1	NA	NA	TGTGCCAGCAGCCAAGATGTAGGGGGTACTGAAGCTTTCTTT	CASSQDVGGTEAFF
TRBV28	13	TRBJ2-5	TRBD1	few	TGTGCCGGGGGGGACAGGGGTCAAGAGACCCAGTACTTC	CAGGDRGQETQYF
TRBV10-3	15	TRBJ2-3	NA	many	TGTGCCATCAGTGCTTGGGGCTTACTCACAGATACGCAGTATTTT	CAISAWGLLTDTQYF
TRBV4-3	19	TRBJ2-5	NA	NA	TGCGCCAGCAGCCAAGATGGGCCCGGTCGGCCGGGTCTCCAAGAGACCCAGTACTTC	CASSQDGPGRPGLQETQYF
TRBV29-1	16	TRBJ2-1	TRBD2	few	TGCAGCGTGTTAATAGGGGCGGGAGGGCCGTCCAATGAGCAGTTCTTC	CSVLIGAGGPSNEQFF
TRBV20-1	13	TRBJ1-2	NA	NA	TGCAGTGCCCGGGGCCATCGGAACTATGGCTACACCTTC	CSARGHRNYGYTF
TRBV6-5	17	TRBJ2-3	TRBD2	few	TGTGCCAGCAGTTACTCGCGACTAGCGGGAAACACAGATACGCAGTATTTT	CASSYSRLAGNTDTQYF
TRBV12-3/TRBV12-4	15	TRBJ1-5	NA	NA	TGTGCCAGCAGTTTACTGAACAGTGGCAATCAGCCCCAGCATTTT	CASSLLNSGNQPQHF
TRBV4-2	20	TRBJ2-1	TRBD2	NA	TGTGCCAGCAGCCAAGATGTTAGGCTAGCGGGTGGGGATTTCTACAATGAGCAGTTCTTC	CASSQDVRLAGGDFYNEQFF
TRBV20-1	13	TRBJ2-7	NA	many	TGCAGTGCTAATTATCTCCGGGACCCAGAGCAGTACTTC	CSANYLRDPEQYF
TRBV29-1	14	TRBJ2-7	NA	many	TGCAGCGCCTGGAAAGTGGGAGGATCCTACGAGCAGTACTTC	CSAWKVGGSYEQYF
TRBV20-1	15	TRBJ1-1	TRBD1	many	TGCAGTGCTACCTCCCTCCTTACAGGGGGCACTGAAGCTTTCTTT	CSATSLLTGGTEAFF
TRBV24-1	19	TRBJ1-4	TRBD1	many	TGTGCCACCAGTGATTCCAGAGGCCAGGGGGCAGTTGGTAATGAAAAACTGTTTTTT	CATSDSRGQGAVGNEKLFF
TRBV12-3/TRBV12-4	14	TRBJ2-1	NA	few	TGTGCCAGCAGTTTAGCGCTGGGGTCCAATGAGCAGTTCTTC	CASSLALGSNEQFF
TRBV5-1	15	TRBJ1-2	TRBD1	many	TGCGCCAGCAGCCTAGGACAGGCTTCTAACTATGGCTACACCTTC	CASSLGQASNYGYTF
TRBV11-1	19	TRBJ2-3	TRBD1	NA	TGTGCCAGCAGCCTACGGGTGCTCAGGGACAGGTTGAGGACAGATACGCAGTATTTT	CASSLRVLRDRLRTDTQYF
TRBV27	15	TRBJ1-1	NA	NA	TGTGCCAGCAGTTTATCCGGTCCCGGGAACACTGAAGCTTTCTTT	CASSLSGPGNTEAFF
TRBV29-1	14	TRBJ2-3	TRBD2	many	TGCAGCGTTTCAGTGCTAGCGGGAGACGGTACGCAGTATTTT	CSVSVLAGDGTQYF
TRBV5-6	16	TRBJ2-4	TRBD1	many	TGTGCCAGCAGCTTCCGGGACAGGGGGCAATGGAACATTCAGTACTTC	CASSFRDRGQWNIQYF
TRBV20-1	16	TRBJ2-7	TRBD2	NA	TGCAGTGCTAGTCCGATAGCGGGAGGGCCAACCTACGAGCAGTACTTC	CSASPIAGGPTYEQYF
TRBV4-3	14	TRBJ2-7	TRBD2	many	TGCGCCAGCAGCCCAGCCGGGACTAGCTACGAGCAGTACTTC	CASSPAGTSYEQYF
TRBV20-1	14	TRBJ2-5	NA	NA	TGCAGTGCTAGGACGGTTTGGTACCAAGAGACCCAGTACTTC	CSARTVWYQETQYF
TRBV18	16	TRBJ2-1	TRBD2	NA	TGTGCCAGCTCACCGGCTATAGCGGGAGGGCCGAGTGAGCAGTTCTTC	CASSPAIAGGPSEQFF
TRBV7-3	16	TRBJ2-7	NA	few	TGTGCCAGCAGCTTAGACCCCCAGATGGGCTCCTACGAGCAGTACTTC	CASSLDPQMGSYEQYF
TRBV5-1	15	TRBJ1-1	TRBD1	many	TGCGCCAGCAGCGGCGGGACAGGGCAAAACACTGAAGCTTTCTTT	CASSGGTGQNTEAFF
TRBV7-2	14	TRBJ2-3	TRBD2	many	TGTGCCAGCAGCTCTAGCGGGATAGACGATACGCAGTATTTT	CASSSSGIDDTQYF
TRBV29-1	14	TRBJ1-2	TRBD1	few	TGCAGCGTTGAAGATTCGGACAGGGGGCCTGGCTACACCTTC	CSVEDSDRGPGYTF
TRBV4-3	16	TRBJ2-2	NA	many	TGCGCCAGCAGCCCTCAGAGCGCAGGGGCGGGCGGGGAGCTGTTTTTT	CASSPQSAGAGGELFF
TRBV20-1	16	TRBJ2-3	TRBD2	many	TGCAGTGCTAATGAGCGGGACTCGACTACCACAGATACGCAGTATTTT	CSANERDSTTTDTQYF
TRBV21-1	15	TRBJ2-1	NA	many	TGTGCCAGCAGTGAAGGGGGGTCCCGATACAATGAGCAGTTCTTC	CASSEGGSRYNEQFF
TRBV4-3	16	TRBJ2-7	TRBD2	many	TGCGCCAGCAGCCAAGATCGCCTAGCGGGGCCTTACGAGCAGTACTTC	CASSQDRLAGPYEQYF
TRBV4-2	16	TRBJ2-7	NA	many	TGTGCCAGCAGCCAAATTCCCTTGAGGGGGGTTCCCGAGCAGTACTTC	CASSQIPLRGVPEQYF
TRBV29-1	15	TRBJ2-2	TRBD1	few	TGCAGCGTTGACACAGGGGGGCTAGGGGGTGGAGAGCTGTTTTTT	CSVDTGGLGGGELFF